One T cell receptor beta chain is described in this entry. Its antigen remains unidentified. No base-level quality is on record; no much larger clone is a single base apart. TCR CDR3 regions were amplified from genomic DNA by multiplex PCR using the deep immunoSEQ assay. Genomic DNA extracted from each cell subset was distributed evenly over all wells of several immunoSEQ 96-well plates, and each plate served as one replicate. For sorted subsets, 200 ng of genomic DNA, equivalent to some 33,000 T cell genomes, went into each replicate PCR. Purified libraries were quantified with a Qubit 3.0 fluorometer, sized on a Bioanalyzer 2100, and re-quantified with the KAPA Library Quantification kit. A separate single-read 150-cycle Illumina NextSeq 550 flow cell was used to sequence each immunoSEQ 96-well plate. Per the source publication's procedure: Because the immunoSEQ output included only junctional sequences and no quality scores, the filtering could not be the same as the filtering used for full-length reads. To assign V/J genes and CDR3, sequences were annotated against IMGT germline references using PyIR, a Python wrapper for IgBLAST v1.9. Reads were removed for weak V/J assignments (E-value above 1e-6), missing CDR3, stop codons, out-of-frame junctions, or ambiguous translated residues. A V3J clonotype was defined by an identical inferred V gene, J gene, and CDR3 amino acid sequence. To compute the percentage overlap between repertoires, the number of shared unique clonotypes was divided by the size of the smaller repertoire. Repertoire richness was assessed with RTK rarefaction, the Chao1 estimator, and Recon v2.1 estimates of unobserved clonotypes. Generation probabilities were computed with OLGA for all TCRbeta clonotypes obtained by the gDNA method from four donors. TCRdb obtained this table from immuneACCESS and retained in-frame rearrangements with V and J assigned. These tables miss some clones; where compared with another copy, unresolved V genes account for less than half of the shortfall, and the remainder is unexplained. V, J and clone size reflect that table, while D and trimming were determined from the DNA. The sample records 2.3 million or so clones, roughly 93% of which are singletons. 0.39% of the sample goes to the ten largest clones.

Per the germline V gene, SGHTA is the CDR1 and FQGTGA is the CDR2. The CDR3 covers 13 residues, taking in both the cysteine and the phenylalanine. The sequence is cut down to CDR3 DNA, 39 bases in frame from base 1. Cut back by 3 bases and 5 bases, the V and J ends lie 11 bases apart. Donors were healthy HIV-negative adults with no recently reported acute infections or vaccinations. Every donor was a Caucasian adult residing in Nashville, Tennessee, USA. CD4+ T cells were enriched by magnetic negative selection; naive cells were then positively selected on CD45RA, and the negative fraction formed the memory subset. Blood was collected by leukapheresis, and PBMCs were isolated by Ficoll-Histopaque density gradient centrifugation and then cryopreserved in liquid nitrogen vapor phase. Analytical flow cytometry was used to check the purity and quantity of each magnetically sorted T cell population. Genomic DNA was isolated from every sorted fraction and measured by UV absorbance on a Nanodrop 2000c.

The sample is drawn from a study of shared clonotypes between healthy human individuals (dated by TCRdb to about 2020). Turning to the overall study: A couple of women and three men aged 18 to 49 years were included in the cohort. To increase sequencing depth and limit assay-specific biases, TCR repertoire library preparation and sequencing were carried out by different laboratories using diverse techniques. Between about 0.85 and 9.5 billion PBMCs per donor were obtained by leukapheresis. To estimate repertoire size and how much clonotypes are shared between individuals, the study performed deep sequencing of blood TCR repertoires from roughly five healthy adults. For each donor, CD4 naive and CD4 memory were each run on three plates, CD8 naive on two plates, and CD8 memory on one plate.

General findings and caveats noted by the study authors: When a few donors were compared, the shared fraction of clonotypes was roughly 5% for naive CD4, about 4% for naive CD8, roughly 2.5% for memory CD4, and 0.35% to 0.4% for memory CD8. Naive subsets generally had larger estimated clonotype richness than memory subsets did. Even with the large sequencing depth, rarefaction of the sorted-subset datasets indicated that sequencing was incomplete. Clonotypes shared by all four sorted-subset donors showed higher generation probabilities than non-shared clonotypes. Sampling was limited to blood, and TCR repertoires in tissue likely differ from TCR repertoires in blood. The genetic and exposure-history diversity represented was limited by the small number of donors. Pairwise subsampling indicated that sequencing depth was expected to affect the degree of clonotype sharing among donors.

This receptor was taken from a young man in good health. Some clones in this sample may be carry-over from other donors' samples. Sequenced sample: naive CD4+ T cells from PBMCs. Reading the label with the study, this specimen's cell subset or site is: CD45RA+ positively selected. The chain is made from TRBV7-3 and TRBJ2-7; the D gene is perhaps TRBD1, on 6 matching bases. The DNA sequence is as follows: TGTGCCAGCAGCTTTCAGGGGTCGGACGAGCAGTACTTC. It codes for CASSFQGSDEQYF.